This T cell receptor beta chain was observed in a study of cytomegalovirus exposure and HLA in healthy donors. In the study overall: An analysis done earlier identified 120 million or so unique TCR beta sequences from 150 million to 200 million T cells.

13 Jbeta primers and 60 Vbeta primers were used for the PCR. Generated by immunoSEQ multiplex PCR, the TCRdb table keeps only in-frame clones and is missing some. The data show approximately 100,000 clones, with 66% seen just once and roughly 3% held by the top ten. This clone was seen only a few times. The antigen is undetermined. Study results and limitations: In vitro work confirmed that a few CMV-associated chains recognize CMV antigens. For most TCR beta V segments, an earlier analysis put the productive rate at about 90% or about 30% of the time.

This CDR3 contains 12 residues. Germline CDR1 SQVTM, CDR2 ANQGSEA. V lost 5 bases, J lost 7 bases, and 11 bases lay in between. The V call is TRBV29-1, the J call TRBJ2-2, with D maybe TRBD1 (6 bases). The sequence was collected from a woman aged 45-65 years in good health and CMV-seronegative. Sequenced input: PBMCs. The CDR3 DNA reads TGCAGCGTTTCAGGGGCGGGCGGGGAGCTGTTTTTT. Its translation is CSVSGAGGELFF.